The text below deals with one T cell receptor (beta chain). The entry originates in a study of blood T cell repertoires in COVID-19. In the study's own analysis: For nucleated cells, counts were estimated from reference gene primer amplification. Using immunoSEQ multiplex PCR, the repertoire was profiled, and TCRdb retains in-frame clones only, with some absent. V and J calls and clone size follow that table, whereas D and trimming were derived from the DNA. Of about 120,000 clones in the sample, roughly nine tenths were seen once. From germline, CDR1 is SGHNT and CDR2 YENEEA. The CDR3 is 13 residues long. With 2 bases removed from V and 7 bases from J, the gap between germline ends came to 9 bases.

The J gene is TRBJ2-1, the V gene TRBV11-3, with D possibly TRBD1 on 6 matching bases. The TCR originated in a man in his sixties or seventies with active or convalescent COVID-19. The sequenced sample consisted of peripheral blood. The CDR3 loop reads CASSLSGANEQFF. CDR3 in DNA: TGTGCCAGCAGCTTATCAGGGGCTAATGAGCAGTTCTTC. The variable domain in full, completed from reference TRBV11-3 and TRBJ2-1, reads EAGVVQSPRYKIIEKKQPVAFWCNPISGHNTLYWYLQNLGQGPELLIRYENEEAVDDSQLPKDRFSAERLKGVDSTLKIQPAELGDSAVYLCASSLSGANEQFFGPGTRLTVL.